Below are 27 T cell receptor beta chains sequenced from a single sample in a study of naive and memory T cell subsets. Study-wide results and limits: A few larger clonotypes appeared in naive repertoires, especially CD8, possibly memory cells re-expressing CD45RA.

Two oligonucleotides, mixed equimolar, formed the beta constant-region primer covering TRBC1 and TRBC2. The ligated cDNA underwent four PCR rounds using SP2 and nested alpha and beta constant-region primers. TCRdb processed the UMI-ligation and nested PCR reads anew with MiXCR; each CDR3 protein has one entry. The sample includes more than 120,000 distinct CDR3 sequences, approximately 21% of them seen just once. The antigens for these receptors are not known. The sample was naive CD8+ T cells from blood. The receptors were sampled from a human donor in good health.

The chain joins TRBV13 to TRBJ2-7; D might be TRBD2 (6 bases). CDR3 length equals 15 residues. V lost 2 bases, J lost 2 bases, and 13 bases lay in between. Per the germline V gene, CDR1 is PRHDT and CDR2 is FYEKMQ (reference sequence). The CDR3 spells CASSLSLADTYEQYF. The CDR3 DNA reads as TGTGCCAGCAGCTTATCACTAGCAGACACCTACGAGCAGTACTTC.

This clonotype has only a few counts. CDR3: CSAGTGGYEQYF. In DNA form, the CDR3 reads TGCAGTGCTGGGACGGGCGGCTACGAGCAGTACTTC. The V gene is TRBV20-1, the J gene TRBJ2-7; D might be TRBD1 or TRBD2, each matching 5 bases. In germline, CDR1 is DFQATT, CDR2 SNEGSKA (reference sequence). The V end lost 5 bases, the J end lost 3 bases, and 11 bases lay between the germline ends. This CDR3 contains 12 residues.

The V call is TRBV27, the J call TRBJ2-2; TRBD1 aligns across 10 bases. CDR3 length: 15 residues. CDR1 is MNHEY, CDR2 SMNVEV, per germline (reference sequence). V gave up 8 bases and J gave up 7 bases; unmatched junction bases: 10. Written as DNA, the CDR3 is TGTGCCAGCCTACCCGGGACAGGGGCGATCGGGGAGCTGTTTTTT. Translating it yields CASLPGTGAIGELFF.

This clonotype has only a few counts. The chain joins TRBV6-2 or TRBV6-3 to TRBJ1-5; no reliable D call. V dropped 1 base and J dropped 2 bases, with 9 bases sitting between them. Germline CDR1 is MNHEY and CDR2 is SVGEGT. The CDR3 loop spans 15 amino acids. The DNA of the CDR3 is TGTGCCAGCAGTTACTATGCCTCGGGCAATCAGCCCCAGCATTTT. As protein: CASSYYASGNQPQHF.

This clonotype was counted only a few times. The chain carries TRBV5-1 and TRBJ2-7; the D is unclear. V was trimmed by 4 bases and J by 3 bases, leaving 11 bases between them. The germline gives CDR1 SGHRS, CDR2 YFSETQ. CDR3 size: 13 residues. DNA for the CDR3: TGCGCCAGCAGCACCCCAGAGCTCTACGAGCAGTACTTC. Translation: CASSTPELYEQYF.

The genes are TRBV7-8 and TRBJ2-2; 16 nucleotides match TRBD2. Germline V gene data show CDR1 as SGHVS and CDR2 as FQNEAQ. The CDR3 covers 18 residues. The junction had 3 bases not matched to a gene; V was cut back by 1 base and J by 4 bases. CDR3 DNA: TGTGCCAGCAGCTTAGTGGGACTAGCGGGAGGGGGCACCGGGGAGCTGTTTTTT. Amino acid sequence: CASSLVGLAGGGTGELFF.

The CDR3 bases are TGTGCCAGCGCCCCTGGACAGATTTACGAGCAGTACTTC. Protein product: CASAPGQIYEQYF. J is TRBJ2-7 and V is TRBV12-3 or TRBV12-4, with a tentative D call TRBD1 (6 bases). CDR3 length: 13 amino acids. Trimming took off 8 bases at V and 4 bases at J, with 15 bases between the two ends.

The chain combines TRBV12-3 or TRBV12-4 with TRBJ2-7; D might be TRBD2 (6 bases). V lost 5 bases, J lost 3 bases, and 17 bases lay in between. The CDR3 length is 15 residues. In DNA form, the CDR3 reads TGTGCCAGCAGTGATACCGGGACTCCCCTCTACGAGCAGTACTTC. It is translated as CASSDTGTPLYEQYF.

This clonotype was observed once. The chain joins TRBV5-4 to TRBJ2-7, with D possibly being TRBD1 or TRBD2 (6 bases each). Per germline, CDR1 SGHNT and CDR2 YYREEE (reference sequence). This CDR3 has 14 amino acids. Trimming took 4 bases from V and 6 from J, leaving 17 bases between them. CDR3 in DNA: TGTGCCAGCAGCCGGGGGTGGGGGGCGATCGAGCAGTACTTC. This gives the protein CASSRGWGAIEQYF.

The rearrangement links TRBV7-6 to TRBJ2-7, with TRBD2 matching over 7 bases. In germline, CDR1 is SGHVS, CDR2 FNYEAQ. The CDR3 spans 14 residues. Germline trimming cut 1 base from V and 3 bases from J; bases unmatched to any gene: 3. The CDR3 spells CASSLERGDYEQYF. As DNA, the CDR3 is TGTGCCAGCAGCTTAGAGCGGGGAGACTACGAGCAGTACTTC. The full variable domain, in which reference TRBV7-6 and TRBJ2-7 provide the parts outside the CDR3, is GAGVSQSPRYKVTKRGQDVALRCDPISGHVSLYWYRQALGQGPEFLTYFNYEAQQDKSGLPNDRFSAERPEGSISTLTIQRTEQRDSAMYRCASSLERGDYEQYFGPGTRLTVT.

This clonotype has at least ten counts. The rearrangement links TRBV24-1 to TRBJ2-2; TRBD1 might be the D (7 bases). Per the germline V gene, CDR1 is KGHDR and CDR2 is SFDVKD. The CDR3 sequence is 14 residues long. The V end lost 7 bases, the J end lost 7 bases, and 15 bases lay between the germline ends. CDR3 protein: CATSLDREVGELFF. CDR3 coding DNA: TGTGCCACCAGCCTCGACAGGGAGGTCGGGGAGCTGTTTTTT.

V and J are TRBV12-3 or TRBV12-4 and TRBJ1-1; 8 nucleotides agree with TRBD1. V shed 5 bases, J shed 4 bases, and the junction held 3 bases outside the gene matches. CDR3 length: 13 amino acids. CDR3 amino acids: CASSTGGGTEAFF. The CDR3 DNA follows: TGTGCCAGCAGTACAGGGGGAGGCACTGAAGCTTTCTTT.

This clonotype has only a few counts. The chain couples TRBV20-1 to TRBJ2-7, with 7 bases matching TRBD2. The germline gives CDR1 DFQATT, CDR2 SNEGSKA (reference sequence). The ends lost 1 base at V and 5 bases at J; junction bases unmatched: 11. The CDR3 has 15 amino acids. The CDR3 loop reads CSARGTGEGYHEQYF. For the CDR3, the DNA is TGCAGTGCTAGAGGAACGGGGGAGGGTTACCACGAGCAGTACTTC.

The chain has TRBV27 and TRBJ2-2; D is uncertain. CDR1 is MNHEY, CDR2 SMNVEV, per germline (reference sequence). There are 11 residues in the CDR3. Trimming took off 6 bases at V and 4 bases at J, with 3 bases between the two ends. The CDR3 coding sequence is TGTGCCAGCAGGGCCACCGGGGAGCTGTTTTTT. Translation gives CASRATGELFF.

The gene calls are TRBV6-5 and TRBJ2-1, with 8 bases aligning to TRBD1. The ends lost 7 bases at V and 2 bases at J; junction bases unmatched: 7. Germline V gene data show CDR1 as MNHEY and CDR2 as SVGAGI. The CDR3 runs to 15 residues. This CDR3 reads CASTPTGGPYNEQFF. The CDR3 DNA sequence: TGTGCCAGCACTCCTACAGGGGGGCCCTACAATGAGCAGTTCTTC.

Only a few counts were recorded for this clonotype. The chain links TRBV28 to TRBJ2-3; D unresolved. CDR3 length equals 16 residues. V was clipped by 5 bases and J by 4 bases, with 19 bases between them. The V gene's germline CDR1 is MDHEN and CDR2 SYDVKM. The CDR3 DNA is TGTGCCAGCAGTGATCTAGTAGATCTCCCCCCAGATACGCAGTATTTT. This gives the protein CASSDLVDLPPDTQYF.

This clonotype was seen a few times. The chain uses TRBV4-1 and TRBJ2-7; D not resolved. Trimming cost V 1 base and J 7 bases, with 11 bases left between them. The CDR3 consists of 13 residues. Germline V gene sequence: CDR1 MGHRA, CDR2 YSYEKL. This chain's CDR3 is CASSQVGSREQYF. CDR3 DNA sequence: TGCGCCAGCAGCCAAGTTGGCTCTAGGGAGCAGTACTTC.

In this sample, this clonotype turned up a few times. The genes are TRBV10-3 and TRBJ1-1; the D is unclear. CDR1 is ENHRY, CDR2 SYGVKD, per germline. Trimming took off 4 bases at V and 8 bases at J, with 8 bases between the two ends. The CDR3 consists of 11 residues. For the CDR3, the DNA is TGTGCCATCAGTGCGGGGTCCGAAGCTTTCTTT. Its translation is CAISAGSEAFF.

The rearrangement uses TRBV15 and TRBJ2-7; the match to TRBD1 covers 10 bases. In germline, CDR1 is LNHNV, CDR2 YYDKDF (reference sequence). The V segment lost 6 bases and the J segment 5 bases; nucleotides outside the gene matches: 4. CDR3 size: 13 residues. CDR3 protein: CATSTGTGDEQYF. The CDR3 coding sequence is TGTGCCACCAGTACCGGGACAGGGGACGAGCAGTACTTC.

The chain links TRBV4-2 to TRBJ2-2; weak D call: TRBD1 (6 bases). There are 15 residues in the CDR3. Deletions cut 5 bases from V and 0 bases from J, with 10 bases between. The germline gives CDR1 LGHNA, CDR2 YNFKEQ. As DNA, the CDR3 is TGTGCCAGCAGCGTGGGACAACCGAACACCGGGGAGCTGTTTTTT. It codes for CASSVGQPNTGELFF.

V gene TRBV29-1 combines with J gene TRBJ2-5; the match to TRBD2 covers 12 bases. Germline loops: CDR1 SQVTM, CDR2 ANQGSEA. With 6 bases clipped from V and 4 bases from J, the junction kept 6 bases outside the gene matches. The CDR3 contains 14 residues. The CDR3 spells CSVNGLAGRETQYF. The CDR3 nucleotides read TGCAGCGTCAATGGACTAGCGGGAAGAGAGACCCAGTACTTC.

This clonotype was seen a handful of times. The chain joins TRBV9 to TRBJ2-5; possibly TRBD1 for D (5 bases). The germline gives CDR1 SGDLS, CDR2 YYNGEE. V lost 0 bases to trimming and J lost 2 bases, with 11 bases between them. The CDR3 has 15 amino acids. CDR3 amino acids: CASSVGQHTQETQYF. DNA of the CDR3: TGTGCCAGCAGCGTAGGACAGCACACACAAGAGACCCAGTACTTC.

This clonotype occurred a few times. CDR3 bases: TGTGCCAGCAGTTACACTAAACCGGGACAGATTAATGAAAAACTGTTTTTT. It translates to CASSYTKPGQINEKLFF. This chain links TRBV6-5 with TRBJ1-4; 7 bases line up with TRBD1. With 2 bases clipped from V and 4 bases from J, the junction kept 10 bases outside the gene matches. This CDR3 has 17 amino acids. The germline gives CDR1 MNHEY, CDR2 SVGAGI.

This clonotype was observed a few times. As DNA, the CDR3 is TGTGCCTGGAGTGTACCCCGAAGGGGCGTCTACGAGCAGTACTTC. It is translated as CAWSVPRRGVYEQYF. V usage is TRBV30 and J usage is TRBJ2-7; perhaps TRBD1 as D (5 bases). In germline, CDR1 is GTSNPN, CDR2 SVGIG (reference sequence). Trimming removed 0 bases from V and 3 bases from J, with 15 bases in between. The CDR3 loop spans 15 amino acids. Drawing the rest from reference TRBV30 and TRBJ2-7, the complete variable domain is SQTIHQWPATLVQPVGSPLSLECTVEGTSNPNLYWYRQAAGRGLQLLFYSVGIGQISSEVPQNLSASRPQDRQFILSSKKLLLSDSGFYLCAWSVPRRGVYEQYFGPGTRLTVT.

The chain recombines TRBV11-2 with TRBJ2-2; 10 bases line up with TRBD2. The J segment lost 2 bases and the V segment lost 6 bases, leaving 12 bases of the junction unmatched. CDR1 SGHAT and CDR2 FQNNGV come from the germline V gene. The CDR3 spans 18 residues. Written as DNA, the CDR3 is TGTGCCAGCAGGTGGACTAGCGGATCTTCCCCAAACACCGGGGAGCTGTTTTTT. It encodes CASRWTSGSSPNTGELFF.

The V gene is TRBV6-2 or TRBV6-3, the J gene TRBJ1-1; TRBD1 might be the D (5 bases). V gave up 7 bases and J gave up 5 bases, with 11 bases separating them. The CDR3 totals 12 residues. Germline-derived CDR1 and CDR2 are MNHEY and SVGEGT. CDR3 region: CASNSGWTEAFF. CDR3 nucleotide sequence: TGTGCCAGCAATTCAGGGTGGACTGAAGCTTTCTTT.

The genes are TRBV29-1 and TRBJ1-2, with a weak D call TRBD1 (5 bases). The CDR3 contains 15 residues. Trimming stripped 6 bases from V and 4 bases from J, with 21 bases between. Per germline, CDR1 SQVTM and CDR2 ANQGSEA. Written as DNA, the CDR3 is TGCAGCGTCGGGGACGGCGGGGCCGGGCCCTATGGCTACACCTTC. It translates to CSVGDGGAGPYGYTF.